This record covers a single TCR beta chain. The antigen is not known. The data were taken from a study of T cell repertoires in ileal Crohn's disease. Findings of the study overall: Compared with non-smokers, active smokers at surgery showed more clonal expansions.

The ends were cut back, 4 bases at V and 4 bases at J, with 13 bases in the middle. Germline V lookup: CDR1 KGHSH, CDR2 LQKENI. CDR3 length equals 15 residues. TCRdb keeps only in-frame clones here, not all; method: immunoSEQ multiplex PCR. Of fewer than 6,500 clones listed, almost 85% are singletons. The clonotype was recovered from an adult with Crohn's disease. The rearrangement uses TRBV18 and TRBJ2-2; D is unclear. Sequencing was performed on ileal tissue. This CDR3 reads CASSLRQVTTGELFF. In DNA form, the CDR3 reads TGTGCCAGCTCACTGCGTCAGGTCACCACCGGGGAGCTGTTTTTT.